The 24 T cell receptor beta chains listed next were all sequenced from one sample in a study of cytotoxic CD8 clonotypes in ibrutinib-treated CLL. Libraries were prepared by immunoSEQ multiplex PCR; TCRdb keeps only in-frame clonotypes and omits some of them. There are approximately 320,000 clones in the sample; roughly two thirds occur only once, and roughly 6.7% lies in the top ten. The sample was PBMCs, taken after 36 months of ibrutinib treatment. These receptors all come from a human donor with chronic lymphocytic leukemia.

The chain is built from TRBV28 and TRBJ2-1; D may match TRBD1 or TRBD2 (5 bases each). In germline, CDR1 is MDHEN, CDR2 SYDVKM. Trimming took off 5 bases at V and 6 bases at J, with 17 bases between the two ends. CDR3 length: 15 residues. The CDR3 DNA is TGTGCCAGCAGTCTCCGGGGCCCGACGGGCAATGAGCAGTTCTTC. Its translation is CASSLRGPTGNEQFF.

The chain is built from TRBV9 and TRBJ1-2; D remains unclear. The CDR3 spans 12 residues. Germline lookup yields CDR1 SGDLS and CDR2 YYNGEE. V gave up 1 base and J gave up 7 bases, with 8 bases separating them. The CDR3 spells CASSVSGAGYTF. As DNA, the CDR3 is TGTGCCAGCAGCGTAAGCGGAGCTGGCTACACCTTC.

This clone is a singleton in its sample. The CDR3 here is CAISETGLASETQYF. CDR3 nucleotides: TGTGCCATCAGTGAAACGGGACTAGCCTCTGAGACCCAGTACTTC. The chain has TRBV10-3 and TRBJ2-5, with 9 bases fitting TRBD2. There are 15 residues in the CDR3. V was pared by 3 bases and J by 5 bases, with 7 bases of the junction left unmatched. The germline V gene encodes CDR1 ENHRY and CDR2 SYGVKD.

This clone was detected once. The CDR3 loop reads CSVEGIRGKVSVETQYF. In DNA, the CDR3 is TGCAGCGTTGAGGGGATCAGAGGGAAGGTATCGGTTGAGACCCAGTACTTC. V and J are TRBV29-1 and TRBJ2-5, with a tentative D call TRBD2 (5 bases). The V gene lost 3 bases and the J gene lost 5 bases, with 25 bases spanning the gap. Germline-derived CDR1 and CDR2 are SQVTM and ANQGSEA. CDR3 length: 17 amino acids.

The chain links TRBV11-2 to TRBJ1-2; D not certain. Trimming removed 0 bases from V and 4 bases from J, with 9 bases in between. CDR3 length: 14 amino acids. CDR1 and CDR2 (germline): SGHAT, FQNNGV. In DNA, the CDR3 is TGTGCCAGCAGCTTAGATCGTAACAGCTATGGCTACACCTTC. Its translation is CASSLDRNSYGYTF.

The chain joins TRBV5-1 to TRBJ1-1; D is perhaps TRBD1 (5 bases). CDR1 is SGHRS and CDR2 is YFSETQ in the germline V gene. The CDR3 runs to 15 residues. Trimming shortened V by 0 bases and J by 1 base, and 10 bases separated the two germline ends. The CDR3 DNA reads as TGCGCCAGCAGCTTGGAGCTTGGGGGGAACACTGAAGCTTTCTTT. Its protein product is CASSLELGGNTEAFF.

The rearrangement uses TRBV19 and TRBJ2-7, with D possibly TRBD2 on 5 matching bases. The CDR3 is made up of 13 amino acids. The germline V gene has CDR1 LNHDA and CDR2 SQIVND (reference sequence). Trimming took off 1 base at V and 4 bases at J, with 8 bases between the two ends. CDR3 nucleotide sequence: TGTGCCAGTAGTATAGCTGAGGGATACGAGCAGTACTTC. Its protein product is CASSIAEGYEQYF. Looking up the rest from reference TRBV19 and TRBJ2-7 gives the full variable domain: DGGITQSPKYLFRKEGQNVTLSCEQNLNHDAMYWYRQDPGQGLRLIYYSQIVNDFQKGDIAEGYSVSREKKESFPLTVTSAQKNPTAFYLCASSIAEGYEQYFGPGTRLTVT.

Only a few counts were recorded for this clone. The chain couples TRBV6-6 to TRBJ1-2; TRBD1 agrees at 7 bases. The germline V gene encodes CDR1 MNHNY and CDR2 SVGAGI (reference sequence). Losses at the gene ends were 7 bases for V and 1 base for J; bases not matched to a gene: 6. This CDR3 has 14 amino acids. The CDR3 sequence is CASTQDRYNYGYTF. CDR3 DNA: TGTGCCAGCACCCAGGACAGGTATAACTATGGCTACACCTTC.

The J gene is TRBJ2-3, the V gene TRBV5-1; D perhaps matches TRBD2 (5 bases). Trimming cost V 3 bases and J 0 bases, with 11 bases left between them. CDR1 and CDR2 from the germline V gene are SGHRS and YFSETQ. The CDR3 is 15 amino acids. The CDR3 protein is CASSWGRGSTDTQYF. CDR3 nucleotides: TGCGCCAGCAGCTGGGGTCGGGGAAGCACAGATACGCAGTATTTT. The full variable domain, rest sourced from reference TRBV5-1 and TRBJ2-3, is KAGVTQTPRYLIKTRGQQVTLSCSPISGHRSVSWYQQTPGQGLQFLFEYFSETQRNKGNFPGRFSGRQFSNSRSEMNVSTLELGDSALYLCASSWGRGSTDTQYFGPGTRLTVL.

CDR3: CASSGVAGTYEQYF. CDR3 nucleotides: TGCGCCAGCAGCGGGGTGGCGGGTACCTACGAGCAGTACTTC. This rearrangement joins TRBV5-1 to TRBJ2-7; weak D call: TRBD2 (5 bases). This CDR3 comprises 14 residues. CDR1 is SGHRS and CDR2 is YFSETQ in the germline V gene. V was shortened by 4 bases and J by 2 bases, with 13 bases between the two germline ends.

This chain uses TRBV29-1 with TRBJ2-2; D is possibly TRBD2 (5 bases). Looked up from germline, CDR1 is SQVTM and CDR2 is ANQGSEA. The V end was cut by 4 bases, the J end by 8 bases, with 14 bases between. This CDR3 is built from 13 residues. CDR3: CSVVASLAGELFF. For the CDR3, the DNA is TGCAGCGTTGTAGCGAGTCTAGCAGGGGAGCTGTTTTTT.

This clone was seen just once. The chain employs TRBV4-3 and TRBJ2-7, with D perhaps matching TRBD1 or TRBD2 (5 bases each). The germline V and J ends were trimmed by 1 base and 5 bases, with 9 bases remaining between them. CDR3 length: 13 residues. Germline values: CDR1 LGHNA, CDR2 YSLEER. CDR3 bases: TGCGCCAGCAGCCAAGTGAGGGGAAACGAGCAGTACTTC. It specifies CASSQVRGNEQYF.

In this sample, this clone turned up once. The chain joins TRBV6-5 to TRBJ1-1, with 7 bases matching TRBD1. Germline loops: CDR1 MNHEY, CDR2 SVGAGI. Losses at the gene ends were 4 bases for V and 12 bases for J; bases not matched to a gene: 11. The CDR3 covers 13 residues. CDR3 nucleotides: TGTGCCAGCAGTTGGCTCCGACAGGGTCCGCCTTTCTTT. It specifies CASSWLRQGPPFF.

V and J are TRBV4-1 and TRBJ2-7, with 12 positions matching TRBD2. This CDR3 is 18 amino acids long. Trimming took 0 bases from V and 1 from J; bases not matched to a gene: 7. Germline V gene lookup returns CDR1 MGHRA and CDR2 YSYEKL. Here the CDR3 reads CASSQDWGLAGSSYEQYF. The CDR3 coding sequence is TGCGCCAGCAGCCAAGATTGGGGACTAGCGGGTTCTTCCTACGAGCAGTACTTC.

This clone was seen only a few times. The V call is TRBV6-5, the J call TRBJ1-2; the D is unclear. This CDR3 has 16 residues. Trimming cost V 0 bases and J 3 bases, with 14 bases left between them. Germline V gives CDR1 MNHEY, CDR2 SVGAGI. The CDR3 DNA reads TGTGCCAGCAGTTACTCGACGGCCAAAACCTACTATGGCTACACCTTC. It yields the protein CASSYSTAKTYYGYTF.

J is TRBJ2-7 and V is TRBV2; TRBD2 is a possible D gene (6 bases). The ends were cut back, 6 bases at V and 5 bases at J, with 11 bases in the middle. The CDR3 length is 12 residues. The V gene's germline CDR1 is SNHLY and CDR2 FYNNEI. The CDR3 sequence: CASRGGRDEQYF. The DNA of the CDR3 is TGTGCCAGCAGGGGGGGAAGAGACGAGCAGTACTTC. The variable domain in full, with the rest retrieved from reference TRBV2 and TRBJ2-7, is EPEVTQTPSHQVTQMGQEVILRCVPISNHLYFYWYRQILGQKVEFLVSFYNNEISEKSEIFDDQFSVERPDGSNFTLKIRSTKLEDSAMYFCASRGGRDEQYFGPGTRLTVT.

This clone was seen a few times. Its ends do not fully match the called genes, so a read error is possible. The V gene is TRBV7-8, the J gene TRBJ1-2, with D perhaps TRBD1 (6 bases). The CDR3 length is 15 residues. The germline gives CDR1 SGHVS, CDR2 FQNEAQ. CDR3 DNA: TGTGCCAGCAGCCTTCGGACAGACGTAAGCTATAGCTACACCTTC. This sequence encodes CASSLRTDVSYSYTF.

The CDR3 reads CATRPGGGYNEQFF. CDR3 DNA: TGTGCCACCAGGCCGGGGGGCGGCTACAATGAGCAGTTCTTC. The chain is built from TRBV15 and TRBJ2-1; TRBD2 is a possible D gene (7 bases). V lost 6 bases and J lost 3, with 12 bases in between. Germline V gene lookup returns CDR1 LNHNV and CDR2 YYDKDF (reference sequence). This CDR3 contains 14 residues.

This sequence joins TRBV23-1 and TRBJ2-7; 7 bases line up with TRBD1. TRBV23-1 qualifies as an ORF whose function is uncertain. The CDR3 totals 16 residues. J lost 0 bases, V lost 2 bases, and 7 bases had no gene match. As DNA, the CDR3 is TGCGCCAGCAGTCAAAGAGGCAGGGACAGCTCCTACGAGCAGTACTTC. It codes for CASSQRGRDSSYEQYF.

This clone was detected a few times. The chain carries TRBV7-6 and TRBJ1-2; maybe TRBD1 (5 bases). The germline gives CDR1 SGHVS, CDR2 FNYEAQ. The CDR3 length is 13 residues. V lost 5 bases and J lost 8, with 15 bases in between. The CDR3 sequence is CASSARAEGGYTF. CDR3 in DNA: TGTGCCAGCAGCGCAAGGGCAGAGGGGGGCTACACCTTC. Together with reference TRBV7-6 and TRBJ1-2, the CDR3 gives the full variable domain: GAGVSQSPRYKVTKRGQDVALRCDPISGHVSLYWYRQALGQGPEFLTYFNYEAQQDKSGLPNDRFSAERPEGSISTLTIQRTEQRDSAMYRCASSARAEGGYTFGSGTRLTVV.

The chain combines TRBV19 with TRBJ1-1; 9 positions match TRBD1. The CDR3 runs 17 residues. CDR1 and CDR2 from the germline V gene are LNHDA and SQIVND (reference sequence). Trimming at V came to 4 bases and at J to 0 bases, leaving 9 bases not matched to a gene. The CDR3 DNA is TGTGCCAGTAGTAAACAGGGGGCTTTCGACTTGAACACTGAAGCTTTCTTT. It specifies CASSKQGAFDLNTEAFF.

The CDR3 loop reads CASSQDWQAETQYF. The CDR3, as DNA: TGCGCCAGCAGCCAAGATTGGCAAGCAGAGACCCAGTACTTC. V and J are TRBV4-1 and TRBJ2-5; D is unresolved. V lost 0 bases and J 4 bases, leaving 9 bases between the germline ends. Germline V gene lookup returns CDR1 MGHRA and CDR2 YSYEKL. This CDR3 has 14 amino acids.

The chain joins TRBV6-6 to TRBJ2-4, with D hard to call. Germline V gives CDR1 MNHNY, CDR2 SVGAGI (reference sequence). The CDR3 runs 14 residues. Trimming removed 2 bases from V and 11 bases from J, with 16 bases in between. The CDR3 reads CASSYGGPSVVQYF. The CDR3 nucleotides read TGTGCCAGCAGTTACGGTGGTCCTAGTGTTGTTCAGTACTTC.

The J gene is TRBJ2-1, the V gene TRBV4-1; 7 positions match TRBD1. CDR1 MGHRA and CDR2 YSYEKL come from the germline V gene. J lost 2 bases, V lost 4 bases, and 5 bases had no gene match. The CDR3 contains 15 residues. CDR3 nucleotides: TGCGCCAGCAGCCTCGCGGACAGGACCTACAATGAGCAGTTCTTC. It codes for CASSLADRTYNEQFF.